This T cell receptor (beta chain) was recovered during a study of monozygotic twins with inflammatory bowel disease. Study-level findings and limits: Limited statistical power may explain no repertoire similarity difference between concordant and discordant twins.

In the case of this clonotype: Its target is not known.

Eight separate reactions per sample yielded the cDNA. The UMIs carried a 6-nucleotide sample barcode, and they were added by template switching. TCRalpha and TCRbeta cDNA went through two nested PCRs of approximately 16 and 10 cycles. TCRdb derives one entry per CDR3 protein from the 5' RACE reads, leaving out DNA. The sample includes about 170,000 distinct CDR3 sequences. The CDR3 is made up of 16 amino acids. Germline loops: CDR1 SGHRS, CDR2 YFSETQ. The genes are TRBV5-1 and TRBJ1-1. This receptor was identified in a human donor with ulcerative colitis or Crohn's disease, or a healthy co-twin of an affected twin (not recorded which). Sequencing was done on a sample of blood. The CDR3 is CASSYRGLLGSTEAFF.